The rows below give T cell receptor beta chains drawn from one sample of a study of T cells in Graves' hyperthyroidism and ophthalmopathy. One entry per CDR3 protein, called by TCRdb with MiXCR from the multiplex PCR reads. The sample has roughly 400,000 distinct CDR3 sequences; roughly 13% are singletons. Sequencing input: blood. Every receptor here comes from a man aged 45-60 years with Graves' ophthalmopathy. Each CDR3 is given with its conserved first and last residue. D genes are given only for firm matches. Size is stated for part of the rows, as once, few or many counts, or as a class when the clone is expanded.

j_call clone_size v_call d_call cdr3_aa cdr3_nt
TRBJ2-2 - TRBV7-9 - CASSLGGAGGELFF TGTGCCAGCAGCTTAGGCGGAGCGGGCGGGGAGCTGTTTTTT
TRBJ2-3 few TRBV10-2 - CASRDWEKSDTQYF TGCGCCAGCAGGGACTGGGAGAAGTCAGATACGCAGTATTTT
TRBJ2-2 few TRBV6-1 TRBD2 CASSRLAAKTGELFF TGTGCCAGCAGCCGGCTAGCGGCAAAAACCGGGGAGCTGTTTTTT
TRBJ2-7 many TRBV5-5 - CASSLLSYEQYF TGTGCCAGCAGCTTGTTATCATACGAGCAGTACTTC
TRBJ2-3 few TRBV7-6 - CASSLAGDSTDTQYF TGTGCCAGCAGCTTAGCGGGAGATAGCACAGATACGCAGTATTTT
TRBJ1-1 many TRBV5-4 - CASSSGGAGTEAFF TGTGCCAGCAGCTCGGGGGGGGCAGGGACTGAAGCTTTCTTT
TRBJ1-5 - TRBV28 - CASSLIGQPQHF TGTGCCAGCAGTTTAATAGGTCAGCCCCAGCATTTT
TRBJ2-5 - TRBV4-1 - CASSQLGSWDQETQYF TGCGCCAGCAGCCAATTGGGTAGCTGGGACCAAGAGACCCAGTACTTC
TRBJ1-1 - TRBV6-1 - CASRMETEAFF TGTGCCAGCAGGATGGAGACTGAAGCTTTCTTT
TRBJ2-3 few TRBV29-1 TRBD1 CSGGRQGSTDTQYF TGCAGCGGGGGTCGACAGGGTAGCACAGATACGCAGTATTTT
TRBJ2-2 few TRBV6-2/TRBV6-3 TRBD1 CASREQGAGGELFF TGTGCCAGCAGGGAACAGGGGGCGGGCGGGGAGCTGTTTTTT
TRBJ1-2 - TRBV3-1 TRBD1 CASSRSGTVYGYTF TGTGCCAGCAGCCGTTCCGGGACAGTTTATGGCTACACCTTC
TRBJ1-6 - TRBV7-9 TRBD1 CASSQGQATANSPLHF TGTGCCAGCAGCCAAGGACAGGCGACCGCGAATTCACCCCTCCACTTT
TRBJ1-1 many TRBV3-1 - CASSQDTGFYTEAFF TGTGCCAGCAGCCAAGACACAGGTTTCTACACTGAAGCTTTCTTT
TRBJ1-5 many TRBV2 - CASNDDSNQPQHF TGTGCCAGCAACGACGATAGCAATCAGCCCCAGCATTTT
TRBJ2-1 many TRBV5-1 TRBD2 CASSLVSGRTNEQFF TGCGCCAGCAGCTTGGTTAGCGGGAGGACGAATGAGCAGTTCTTC